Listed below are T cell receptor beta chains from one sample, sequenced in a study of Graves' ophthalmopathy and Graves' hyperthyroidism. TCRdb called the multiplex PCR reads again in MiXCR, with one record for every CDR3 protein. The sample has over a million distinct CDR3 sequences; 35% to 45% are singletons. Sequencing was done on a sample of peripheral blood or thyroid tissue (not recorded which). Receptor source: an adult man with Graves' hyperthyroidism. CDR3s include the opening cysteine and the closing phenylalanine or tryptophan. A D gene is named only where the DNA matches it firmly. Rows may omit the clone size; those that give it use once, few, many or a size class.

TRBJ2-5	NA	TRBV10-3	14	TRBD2	CASSGLAGSETQYF	TGTGCCAGCAGTGGACTAGCGGGATCGGAGACCCAGTACTTC
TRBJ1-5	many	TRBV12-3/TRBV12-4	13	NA	CASTLWGGQPQHF	TGTGCCAGCACCCTGTGGGGGGGACAGCCCCAGCATTTT
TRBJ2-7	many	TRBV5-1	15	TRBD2	CASSSLGLEVYEQYF	TGCGCCAGCAGCTCCCTGGGACTAGAGGTCTACGAGCAGTACTTC
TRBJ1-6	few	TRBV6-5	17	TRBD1	CASSYATPTGEGSPLHF	TGTGCCAGCAGTTACGCGACCCCGACAGGGGAGGGGTCACCCCTCCACTTT
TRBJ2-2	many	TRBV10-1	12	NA	CASPQTTGELFF	TGCGCCAGCCCCCAGACCACCGGGGAGCTGTTTTTT
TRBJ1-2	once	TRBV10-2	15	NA	CASSEPDGANYGYTF	TGCGCCAGCAGTGAGCCGGACGGTGCTAACTATGGCTACACCTTC
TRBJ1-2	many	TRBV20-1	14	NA	CSARGAGNNYGYTF	TGCAGTGCTAGAGGGGCAGGGAATAACTATGGCTACACCTTC
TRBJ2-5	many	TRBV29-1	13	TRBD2	CSVEWTSGRTQYF	TGCAGCGTTGAGTGGACTAGCGGGAGAACCCAGTACTTC
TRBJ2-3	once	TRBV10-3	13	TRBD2	CAIGTSGTDTQYF	TGTGCCATCGGGACTAGCGGCACAGATACGCAGTATTTT
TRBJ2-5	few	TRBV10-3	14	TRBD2	CAISKLGGQETQYF	TGTGCCATCAGCAAATTGGGGGGGCAAGAGACCCAGTACTTC
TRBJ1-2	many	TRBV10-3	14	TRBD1	CATGKAGQGSGYTF	TGTGCCACCGGGAAAGCGGGACAGGGTAGCGGCTACACCTTC
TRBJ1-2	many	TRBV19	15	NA	CASTPSGQGVYGYTF	TGTGCCAGTACGCCATCGGGGCAGGGCGTCTATGGCTACACCTTC
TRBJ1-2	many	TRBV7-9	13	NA	CASSPPVGYGYTF	TGTGCCAGCAGTCCCCCTGTAGGCTATGGCTACACCTTC
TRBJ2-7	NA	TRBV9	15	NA	CASSVGPGPSYEQYF	TGTGCCAGCAGCGTAGGGCCTGGCCCCTCCTACGAGCAGTACTTC
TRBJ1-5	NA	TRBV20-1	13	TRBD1	CSANDRGDQPQHF	TGCAGTGCTAATGACAGGGGTGATCAGCCCCAGCATTTT
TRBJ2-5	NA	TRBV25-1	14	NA	CASSESRGWETQYF	TGTGCCAGCAGTGAATCTAGGGGATGGGAGACCCAGTACTTC
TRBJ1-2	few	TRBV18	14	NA	CASSFGREFYGYTF	TGTGCCAGCTCCTTCGGAAGGGAATTCTATGGCTACACCTTC
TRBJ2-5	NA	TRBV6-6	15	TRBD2	CASRSSGGIGETQYF	TGTGCCAGCAGGTCTAGCGGGGGGATCGGGGAGACCCAGTACTTC
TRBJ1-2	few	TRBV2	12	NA	CARSRGGYGYTF	TGTGCCCGTAGCAGGGGTGGATATGGCTACACCTTC
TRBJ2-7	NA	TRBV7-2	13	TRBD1	CASSPPGQYEQYF	TGTGCCAGCAGCCCGCCGGGACAGTACGAGCAGTACTTC
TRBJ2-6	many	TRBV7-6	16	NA	CASTLSQTSGANVLTF	TGTGCCAGCACCTTAAGTCAGACCTCTGGGGCCAACGTCCTGACTTTC
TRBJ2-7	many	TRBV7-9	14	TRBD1	CASSPSTGADEQYF	TGTGCCAGCAGCCCTTCCACAGGGGCAGACGAGCAGTACTTC
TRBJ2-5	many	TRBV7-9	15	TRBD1	CASSPGQGLGETQYF	TGTGCCAGCAGCCCGGGACAGGGGTTAGGAGAGACCCAGTACTTC
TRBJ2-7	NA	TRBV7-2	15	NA	CASSTWRGPFYEQYF	TGTGCCAGCAGCACCTGGAGGGGACCTTTCTACGAGCAGTACTTC
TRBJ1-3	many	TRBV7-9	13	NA	CASIQGSGNTIYF	TGTGCCAGCATACAGGGTTCCGGAAACACCATATATTTT
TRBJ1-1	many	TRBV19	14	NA	CASMGGATNTEAFF	TGTGCCAGTATGGGGGGCGCGACGAACACTGAAGCTTTCTTT
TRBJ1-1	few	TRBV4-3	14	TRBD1	CASSHDRGPAEAFF	TGCGCCAGCAGCCACGACAGGGGGCCGGCCGAAGCTTTCTTT
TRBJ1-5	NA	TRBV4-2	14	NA	CASSQEIGNQPQHF	TGTGCCAGCAGCCAAGAAATAGGCAATCAGCCCCAGCATTTT
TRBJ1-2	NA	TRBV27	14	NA	CASRGVTGAYGYTF	TGTGCCAGCAGGGGCGTGACAGGCGCCTATGGCTACACCTTC
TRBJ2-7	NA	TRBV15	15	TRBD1	CATSRRQGPSYEQYF	TGTGCCACCAGCAGGCGACAGGGGCCTTCCTACGAGCAGTACTTC
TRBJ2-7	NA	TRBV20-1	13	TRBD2	CSAIAGDSYEQYF	TGCAGTGCTATAGCGGGAGACTCCTACGAGCAGTACTTC
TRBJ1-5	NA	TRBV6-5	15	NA	CASSYRADSNQPQHF	TGTGCCAGCAGTTACCGGGCAGATAGCAATCAGCCCCAGCATTTT
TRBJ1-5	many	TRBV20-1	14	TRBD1	CSARGTGHNQPQHF	TGCAGTGCTAGAGGGACAGGACACAATCAGCCCCAGCATTTT
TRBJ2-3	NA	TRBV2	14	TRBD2	CASRAGEHTDTQYF	TGTGCCAGCAGAGCGGGAGAACACACAGATACGCAGTATTTT
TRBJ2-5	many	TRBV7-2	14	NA	CASSPRRSQETQYF	TGTGCCAGCAGCCCCCGACGGTCCCAAGAGACCCAGTACTTC
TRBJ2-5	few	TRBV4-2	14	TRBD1	CASSQMDRVVTQYF	TGTGCCAGCAGCCAAATGGACAGGGTGGTTACCCAGTACTTC
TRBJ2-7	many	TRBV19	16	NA	CASSPLSASLANEQYF	TGTGCCAGCAGCCCCTTGTCGGCCTCCCTGGCGAACGAGCAGTACTTC
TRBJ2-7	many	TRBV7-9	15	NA	CASSLRGGSSYEQYF	TGTGCCAGCAGCTTAAGAGGGGGAAGCTCCTACGAGCAGTACTTC
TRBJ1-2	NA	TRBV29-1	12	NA	CSLVVNNYGYTF	TGCAGCTTAGTTGTCAATAACTATGGCTACACCTTC
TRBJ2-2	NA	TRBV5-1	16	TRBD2	CASSRLSGGGTGELFF	TGCGCCAGCAGCCGTTTGTCGGGAGGGGGCACCGGGGAGCTGTTTTTT
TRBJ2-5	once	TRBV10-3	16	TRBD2	CASSQGGTSGQETQYF	TGTGCCAGCAGCCAGGGAGGGACTAGCGGACAAGAGACCCAGTACTTC
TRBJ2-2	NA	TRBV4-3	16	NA	CASSQGAGRGTGELFF	TGCGCCAGCAGCCAAGGTGCAGGTCGTGGGACCGGGGAGCTGTTTTTT
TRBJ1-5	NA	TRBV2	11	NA	CDINSNQPQHF	TGTGACATCAATAGCAATCAGCCCCAGCATTTT
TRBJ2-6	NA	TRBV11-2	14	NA	CASRIGSGANVLTF	TGTGCCAGCAGAATAGGGAGTGGGGCCAACGTCCTGACTTTC
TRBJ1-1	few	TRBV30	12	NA	CAWSQGPGEAFF	TGTGCCTGGAGTCAAGGCCCGGGTGAAGCTTTCTTT
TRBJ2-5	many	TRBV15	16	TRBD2	CATSRATSGGQETQYF	TGTGCCACCAGCAGAGCGACTAGCGGGGGACAAGAGACCCAGTACTTC
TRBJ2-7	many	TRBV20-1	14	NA	CSASGLADLFEQYF	TGCAGTGCTAGTGGTCTAGCAGACTTATTCGAGCAGTACTTC
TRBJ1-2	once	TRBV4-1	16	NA	CASSQGWGTANYGYTF	TGCGCCAGCAGCCAAGGATGGGGGACGGCCAACTATGGCTACACCTTC
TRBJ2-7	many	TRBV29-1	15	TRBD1	CSVDITGQGDYEQYF	TGCAGCGTTGATATCACGGGACAGGGAGACTACGAGCAGTACTTC
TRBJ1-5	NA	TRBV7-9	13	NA	CASSVKGFEPQHF	TGTGCCAGCAGCGTAAAGGGTTTTGAGCCCCAGCATTTT
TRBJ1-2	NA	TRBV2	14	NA	CAGQPGAGRYGYTF	TGTGCCGGCCAGCCCGGGGCAGGGAGGTATGGCTACACCTTC
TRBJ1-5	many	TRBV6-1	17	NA	CASSGAGTFNSNQPQHF	TGTGCCAGCAGTGGAGCGGGGACGTTTAATAGCAATCAGCCCCAGCATTTT
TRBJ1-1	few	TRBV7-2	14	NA	CASSAGHSRAEAFF	TGTGCCAGCAGCGCCGGACACTCACGGGCTGAAGCTTTCTTT